Reported below is one TCR beta chain. The data derive from a study of T-cell reconstitution after alpha-beta-depleted transplantation in children. Unique molecular identifiers were used to barcode this TCRbeta library. TCRdb re-called the PCR reads through MiXCR, storing one row per CDR3 protein. The data contain some 290,000 distinct CDR3 sequences, approximately 9.8% of them seen just once; the ten biggest clones take up around a tenth. The V gene end was trimmed by 1 base and the J gene end by 5 bases; junction bases not matched to a gene: 6. Germline V gene data show CDR1 as MGHRA and CDR2 as YSYEKL. The CDR3 totals 15 residues.

J is TRBJ1-1 and V is TRBV4-1; TRBD1 matches 8 bases. This clonotype was obtained from a human donor who donated a stem cell graft to a child with SCID. The sequenced sample was PBMCs from the stem cell graft donor, obtained from the stem cell graft. The CDR3 nucleotides read TGCGCCAGCAGCCAAGGCAGGACAGGGTATACTGAAGCTTTCTTT. Translated, it gives CASSQGRTGYTEAFF.